Each of the 15 T cell receptor beta chains below was sequenced from the same sample in a study of early T cells in non-severe SARS-CoV-2 infection. A single record per CDR3 protein comes from TCRdb applying MiXCR to the 5' RACE reads. The sample consists of about 46,000 distinct CDR3 sequences, approximately 5.1% of them appearing once. The sequencing used whole blood, collected at baseline. The origin of the receptors is an adult who was a healthcare worker with PCR-confirmed SARS-CoV-2 infection or an uninfected control (not recorded which).

The chain has TRBV9 and TRBJ2-1; tentatively, D is TRBD1 (5 bases). This CDR3 contains 12 residues. The V and J ends lost 4 bases and 8 bases respectively, with 10 bases between them. The germline V gene has CDR1 SGDLS and CDR2 YYNGEE. CDR3 amino acids: CASSPSGYEQFF. Here the CDR3 DNA reads TGTGCCAGCAGCCCCTCAGGGTATGAGCAGTTCTTC.

Only a few counts were recorded for this clonotype. This sequence joins TRBV28 and TRBJ2-1, with TRBD2 matching 9 bases. The CDR3 length is 16 residues. The trim removed 2 bases at V and 2 bases at J, leaving 4 bases unmatched. From germline, CDR1 is MDHEN and CDR2 SYDVKM. The CDR3, as DNA: TGTGCCAGCAGTTTAGCCCAGCGGGGGGCCTACAATGAGCAGTTCTTC. This translates into CASSLAQRGAYNEQFF.

The sample holds many counts of this clonotype. This rearrangement joins TRBV10-2 to TRBJ2-4; no clear D gene. Germline lookup yields CDR1 WSHSY and CDR2 SAAADI. V dropped 2 bases and J dropped 1 base, with 15 bases sitting between them. CDR3 length: 17 residues. CDR3 loop: CASSEAVGVWAKNIQYF. CDR3 in DNA: TGCGCCAGCAGTGAGGCCGTCGGAGTTTGGGCCAAAAACATTCAGTACTTC.

By sample fraction, this clonotype is medium-sized. The chain couples TRBV28 to TRBJ2-3; TRBD2 matches 7 bases. The CDR3 extends over 17 amino acids. After removal of 5 bases from V and 3 bases from J, the junction contained 14 bases not matched to a gene. Germline assignment: CDR1 MDHEN and CDR2 SYDVKM. The chain's CDR3 is CASSTPVGLADTDTQYF. CDR3 coding DNA: TGTGCCAGCAGTACCCCCGTTGGTCTAGCGGATACAGATACGCAGTATTTT.

This clonotype has only a few counts. This chain connects TRBV30 to TRBJ2-7, with a possible D match to TRBD1 (5 bases). CDR1 GTSNPN and CDR2 SVGIG come from the germline V gene (reference sequence). This CDR3 spans 13 amino acids. The germline V and J ends were trimmed by 2 bases and 2 bases, with 10 bases remaining between them. The CDR3 reads CAWSLGLAYEQYF. The CDR3 DNA is TGTGCCTGGAGTCTGGGGCTAGCCTACGAGCAGTACTTC.

At least ten counts were recorded for this clonotype. V is TRBV12-3 or TRBV12-4 and J is TRBJ2-1; D not certain. V was cut by 7 bases and J by 6 bases, with 16 bases left in between. The CDR3 runs 14 residues. CDR3 nucleotides: TGTGCCAGCACCCTCTCGCTGGCCCCCAATGAGCAGTTCTTC. Translation: CASTLSLAPNEQFF.

In this sample, this clonotype turned up many times. The genes are TRBV20-1 and TRBJ2-1; the match to TRBD2 covers 8 bases. Trimming removed 2 bases from V and 0 bases from J; junction bases left unmatched: 6. From germline, CDR1 is DFQATT and CDR2 SNEGSKA (reference sequence). The length of the CDR3 is 16 residues. This chain's CDR3 is CSARNSGGSSYNEQFF. The CDR3 DNA is TGCAGTGCTAGAAACAGCGGGGGCAGCTCCTACAATGAGCAGTTCTTC.

This clonotype was seen more than once but under ten times. This sequence joins TRBV7-2 and TRBJ2-7; D remains ambiguous. The CDR3 runs to 14 residues. CDR1 and CDR2 (germline): SGHTA, FQGNSA. Trimming cost V 5 bases and J 2 bases, with 13 bases left between them. CDR3 residues: CASSPRTMTYEQYF. CDR3 nucleotide sequence: TGTGCCAGCAGCCCGCGGACCATGACCTACGAGCAGTACTTC.

This clonotype has ten or more counts. This sequence joins TRBV29-1 and TRBJ2-1; possibly TRBD1 for D (7 bases). The V and J ends lost 6 bases and 1 base respectively, with 10 bases between them. The CDR3 consists of 13 residues. Germline values: CDR1 SQVTM, CDR2 ANQGSEA. DNA for the CDR3: TGCAGCGTGACAGGGAGGTCCTACAATGAGCAGTTCTTC. Translated, it gives CSVTGRSYNEQFF.

The table lists this clonotype with many counts. V is TRBV6-5 and J is TRBJ2-1, with D uncertain. CDR1 is MNHEY and CDR2 is SVGAGI in the germline V gene. This CDR3 has 13 residues. The germline V and J ends were trimmed by 0 bases and 4 bases, with 4 bases remaining between them. CDR3 protein: CASSYSHYNEQFF. CDR3 sequence (DNA): TGTGCCAGCAGTTACTCCCATTACAATGAGCAGTTCTTC.

At least ten counts were recorded for this clonotype. The chain recombines TRBV11-2 with TRBJ2-3; 7 nucleotides align to TRBD1. CDR1 is SGHAT and CDR2 is FQNNGV in the germline V gene. This CDR3 contains 15 residues. The trim removed 3 bases at V and 3 bases at J, leaving 6 bases unmatched. The CDR3: CASSFHGQETDTQYF. CDR3 coding DNA: TGTGCCAGCAGCTTCCATGGACAGGAGACAGATACGCAGTATTTT.

The chain carries TRBV18 and TRBJ1-1; 10 positions agree with TRBD1. The CDR3 consists of 16 residues. Germline CDR1 reads KGHSH; CDR2 reads LQKENI. Trimming at V came to 9 bases and at J to 0 bases, leaving 10 bases not matched to a gene. This CDR3 reads CASYPLTGGVNTEAFF. CDR3 sequence (DNA): TGTGCCAGTTACCCACTGACAGGGGGCGTGAACACTGAAGCTTTCTTT.

This clonotype was counted at least ten times. The chain is built from TRBV10-1 and TRBJ1-2; D remains unclear. The CDR3 is 13 residues long. V was clipped by 5 bases and J by 3 bases, with 10 bases between them. The germline CDR1 and CDR2 sequences are WNHNN and SYGVQD (reference sequence). The CDR3 protein is CASSPIRDYGYTF. The CDR3 DNA reads as TGCGCCAGCAGTCCTATTAGGGACTATGGCTACACCTTC.

This clonotype came up many times. This chain uses TRBV19 with TRBJ1-1, with 8 bases that match TRBD1. CDR1 and CDR2 (germline): LNHDA, SQIVND (reference sequence). This CDR3 has 17 amino acids. With V trimmed by 7 bases and J by 6 bases, 19 bases remained unmatched. The CDR3, as DNA: TGTGCCAGTACCTCGACGGGCCAGGGGGCGATATACCCTGAAGCTTTCTTT. Its protein product is CASTSTGQGAIYPEAFF. Combining the CDR3 with reference TRBV19 and TRBJ1-1 gives the whole variable domain DGGITQSPKYLFRKEGQNVTLSCEQNLNHDAMYWYRQDPGQGLRLIYYSQIVNDFQKGDIAEGYSVSREKKESFPLTVTSAQKNPTAFYLCASTSTGQGAIYPEAFFGQGTRLTVV.

This clonotype was counted only a few times. This chain links TRBV11-2 with TRBJ2-1; TRBD1 matches at 8 bases. Germline CDR1 is SGHAT and CDR2 is FQNNGV. CDR3 length: 14 residues. The junction had 6 bases not matched to a gene; V was cut back by 5 bases and J by 6 bases. CDR3: CASSGGQDVNEQFF. In DNA, the CDR3 is TGTGCCAGCAGCGGGGGACAGGACGTCAATGAGCAGTTCTTC.